This TCR beta chain was sequenced in a study of OX40 agonist ivuxolimab in advanced cancers. As for the study in general: Among those enrolled, mean age was about 58 years (range roughly 23 to 79) and about 82% were male. Therapy given before enrollment (anti-PD-1, anti-PD-L1 or anti-CTLA-4) was allowed, and under 45% had some. The study's findings and limits: The 0.1-3.0 mg/kg partial responders had among the lowest clonal expansion.

Regarding this clone: Its matching antigen is unknown.

Clones were read by immunoSEQ multiplex PCR, and TCRdb kept only the in-frame ones, dropping some. This table holds about 63,000 clones, 85% to 90% found once. The CDR3 spans 15 residues. V shed 0 bases and J shed 2 bases, with 9 bases lying between them. From germline, CDR1 is MDHEN and CDR2 SYDVKM. This chain links TRBV28 with TRBJ2-3, with TRBD1 as a possible D gene (6 bases). The sequence came from an adult with an advanced solid tumor such as melanoma, head and neck, liver or kidney cancer. The sample here was CD4+ or CD8+ T cells sorted from blood, taken in a trial of the OX40 agonist ivuxolimab. CDR3 nucleotide sequence: TGTGCCAGCAGTTTATGGACAGGTACCACAGATACGCAGTATTTT. This sequence encodes CASSLWTGTTDTQYF.